The clone carrying this TCR beta chain was detected ten times or more. Each CDR3 protein is one row after TCRdb ran MiXCR on the RT-PCR reads. Of more than 550,000 distinct CDR3 sequences in the sample, about 14% were seen once. Germline assignment: CDR1 DFQATT and CDR2 SNEGSKA (reference sequence). The junction had 3 bases not matched to a gene; V was cut back by 0 bases and J by 5 bases. The CDR3 consists of 13 residues. The receptor was derived from a female donor in good health, serving as a healthy control. The specimen was memory CD4+ T cells from blood. The chain couples TRBV20-1 to TRBJ2-5, with TRBD2 matching 7 bases. This CDR3 reads CSAREGSGETQYF. The CDR3, as DNA: TGCAGTGCTAGAGAAGGTAGCGGGGAGACCCAGTACTTC.